These 5 T cell receptor beta chains were sequenced from one sample in a study of cytomegalovirus exposure and HLA in healthy donors. PCR used 60 Vbeta primers and 13 Jbeta primers. Measured with immunoSEQ multiplex PCR; TCRdb has only the in-frame clones, and not every one. The sample lists 35,000 to 55,000 clones, roughly half occurring once. Sequencing was performed on PBMCs. These receptors originate from a man between 60 and 75 years old in good health and CMV-seronegative.

V is TRBV27 and J is TRBJ1-5; TRBD1 is a possible D gene (5 bases). Germline values: CDR1 MNHEY, CDR2 SMNVEV (reference sequence). This CDR3 contains 14 residues. V lost 4 bases, J lost 0 bases, and 7 bases lay in between. The CDR3 loop reads CASSSQGSNQPQHF. Here the CDR3 DNA reads TGTGCCAGCAGTTCGCAGGGTAGCAATCAGCCCCAGCATTTT.

The genes are TRBV7-3 and TRBJ2-3, with D uncertain. From germline, CDR1 is SGHTA and CDR2 FQGTGA. V dropped 1 base and J dropped 4 bases, with 6 bases sitting between them. The CDR3 extends over 13 amino acids. CDR3 nucleotides: TGTGCCAGCAGCTTAATGCAGTCAGATACGCAGTATTTT. Protein: CASSLMQSDTQYF.

This clone appeared a few times. J is TRBJ2-1 and V is TRBV10-3; TRBD2 aligns across 8 bases. Per the germline V gene, CDR1 is ENHRY and CDR2 is SYGVKD. J lost 0 bases, V lost 7 bases, and 11 bases had no gene match. The CDR3 loop spans 17 amino acids. The CDR3 loop is CAITASGSGSSYNEQFF. CDR3 nucleotides: TGTGCCATCACTGCGAGCGGGAGCGGGAGCTCCTACAATGAGCAGTTCTTC.

The CDR3 nucleotides read TGTGCCAGCAGCCAAGATTTCCGGGGCTACAATGAGCAGTTCTTC. Residues: CASSQDFRGYNEQFF. The rearrangement links TRBV4-2 to TRBJ2-1, with D maybe TRBD2 (5 bases). V was pared by 0 bases and J by 3 bases, with 9 bases between. CDR1 and CDR2 from the germline V gene are LGHNA and YNFKEQ. The CDR3 contains 15 residues.

This clone has a handful of counts. The DNA for the CDR3 is TGTGCCAGCAGCCCCAACCCGGGACTAGGCCCTAATGAGCAGTTCTTC. Its translation is CASSPNPGLGPNEQFF. The chain uses TRBV7-9 and TRBJ2-1, with 8 bases that match TRBD2. The CDR3 totals 16 residues. Germline V CDR1 and CDR2: SEHNR, FQNEAQ (reference sequence). The ends lost 5 bases at V and 7 bases at J; junction bases unmatched: 13.